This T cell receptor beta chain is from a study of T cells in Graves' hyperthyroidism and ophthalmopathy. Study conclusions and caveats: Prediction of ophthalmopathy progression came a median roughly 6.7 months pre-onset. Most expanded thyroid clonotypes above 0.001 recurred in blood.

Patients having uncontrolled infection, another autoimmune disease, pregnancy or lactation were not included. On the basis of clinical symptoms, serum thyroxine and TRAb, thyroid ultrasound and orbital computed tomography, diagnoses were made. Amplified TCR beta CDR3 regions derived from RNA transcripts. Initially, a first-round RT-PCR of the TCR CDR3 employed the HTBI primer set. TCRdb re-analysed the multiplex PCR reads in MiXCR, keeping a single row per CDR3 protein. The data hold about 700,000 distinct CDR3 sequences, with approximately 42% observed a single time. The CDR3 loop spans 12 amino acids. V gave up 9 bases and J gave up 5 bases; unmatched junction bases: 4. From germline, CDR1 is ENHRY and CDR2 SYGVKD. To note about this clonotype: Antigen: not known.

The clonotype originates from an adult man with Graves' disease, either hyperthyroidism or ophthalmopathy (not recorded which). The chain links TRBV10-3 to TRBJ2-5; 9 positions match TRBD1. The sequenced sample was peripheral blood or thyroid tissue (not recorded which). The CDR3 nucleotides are TGTGCCATGGGACAGGGCGGGGAGACCCAGTACTTC. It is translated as CAMGQGGETQYF.